This TCR beta chain was profiled in a study of blood T cell repertoires in COVID-19. TCRdb keeps only in-frame clones here, not all; method: immunoSEQ multiplex PCR. The profile shows a few hundred thousand clones, about nine tenths of them singletons. CDR1 is LNHDA, CDR2 SQIVND, per germline (reference sequence). The length of the CDR3 is 17 residues. V lost 8 bases to trimming and J lost 0 bases, with 20 bases between them. The chain has TRBV19 and TRBJ1-5; D might be TRBD1 (5 bases). This TCR came from a woman aged 50 to 60 with COVID-19, enrolled during active disease. Sequenced input: peripheral blood. CDR3 nucleotides: TGTGCCAGTCGTCTGGGGCAGAAGAGTTATAGCAATCAGCCCCAGCATTTT. Protein product: CASRLGQKSYSNQPQHF.